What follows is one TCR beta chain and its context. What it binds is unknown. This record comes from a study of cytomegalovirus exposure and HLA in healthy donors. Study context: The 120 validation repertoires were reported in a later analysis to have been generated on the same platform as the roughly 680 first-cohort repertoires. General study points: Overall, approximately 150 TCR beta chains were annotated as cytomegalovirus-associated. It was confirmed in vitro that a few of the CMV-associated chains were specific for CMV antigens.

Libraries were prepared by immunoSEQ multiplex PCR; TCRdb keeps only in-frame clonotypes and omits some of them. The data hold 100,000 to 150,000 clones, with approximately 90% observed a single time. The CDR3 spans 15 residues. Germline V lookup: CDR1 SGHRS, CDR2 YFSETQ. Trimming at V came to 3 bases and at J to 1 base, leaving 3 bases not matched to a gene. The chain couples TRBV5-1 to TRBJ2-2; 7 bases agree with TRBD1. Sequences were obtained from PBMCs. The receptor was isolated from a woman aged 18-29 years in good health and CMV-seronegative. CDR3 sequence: CASSSQGVNTGELFF. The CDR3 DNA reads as TGCGCCAGCAGCTCCCAGGGGGTGAACACCGGGGAGCTGTTTTTT.